Listed here is a single T cell receptor beta chain. The source of the sample is a study of blood T cell repertoires in COVID-19. Those enrolled, adults aged roughly 18 to 90 years, came from around 24 US areas. Categorization into cohorts depended on clinical history that participants reported. Individuals in the exposed group had encountered a COVID-19 case within 2 weeks preceding study entry. In the study's own analysis: Nucleated cell number was recorded as an estimate derived from reference gene primer amplification. Here immunoSEQ multiplex PCR was the method, and the copy in TCRdb shows in-frame clones only, minus some. The DNA was the basis for D and trimming; V, J and clone size are from that table. The data hold 250,000 or so clones, with around four fifths observed a single time. Sequenced sample: PBMCs or T cells enriched from blood (not recorded which). The source is a woman in her thirties or forties who had been exposed to COVID-19.

CDR3 DNA: TGCGCCAGCAGGGATAGCGGGGGATTCACAGATACGCAGTATTTT. It yields the protein CASRDSGGFTDTQYF. The gene calls are TRBV4-3 and TRBJ2-3, with 9 positions matching TRBD2. The CDR3 has 15 amino acids. CDR1 LGHNA and CDR2 YSLEER come from the germline V gene. V shed 6 bases, J shed 2 bases, and the junction held 6 bases outside the gene matches.